Each of the 8 T cell receptor beta chains below was sequenced from the same sample in a study of T cell responses to AZD1222 COVID-19 vaccine. TCRdb's table, derived via immunoSEQ multiplex PCR, lists solely in-frame clones and lacks some. Here the sample spans 90,000 to 110,000 clones, around 76% being singletons. The sample consisted of peripheral blood, taken on day 0 of AZD1222 vaccination. These receptors were taken from an adult in good health.

The gene calls are TRBV5-1 and TRBJ2-3; D not certain. V lost 6 bases and J 3 bases, leaving 11 bases between the germline ends. CDR3 size: 13 residues. The germline V gene encodes CDR1 SGHRS and CDR2 YFSETQ. CDR3: CASKARYTDTQYF. The CDR3 DNA reads TGCGCCAGCAAGGCCAGGTATACAGATACGCAGTATTTT.

This clone has more than one count but fewer than ten. The V gene is TRBV7-8, the J gene TRBJ1-2; 7 bases fit TRBD1. The V gene end was trimmed by 4 bases and the J gene end by 10 bases; junction bases not matched to a gene: 9. The V gene's germline CDR1 is SGHVS and CDR2 FQNEAQ. The CDR3 covers 13 residues. Here the CDR3 DNA reads TGTGCCAGCAGCTCCCGGACAGGTAGAGACTACACCTTC. Protein sequence: CASSSRTGRDYTF. Full variable domain (remainder filled in from reference TRBV7-8 and TRBJ1-2): GAGVSQSPRYKVAKRGQDVALRCDPISGHVSLFWYQQALGQGPEFLTYFQNEAQLDKSGLPSDRFFAERPEGSVSTLKIQRTQQEDSAVYLCASSSRTGRDYTFGSGTRLTVV.

The chain is built from TRBV3-1 (or the pseudogene TRBV3-2) and TRBJ2-1, with 8 bases lining up with TRBD2. CDR3 length equals 16 residues. CDR1 is LGHDT, CDR2 YNNKEL, per germline (reference sequence). The J segment lost 4 bases and the V segment lost 2 bases, leaving 7 bases of the junction unmatched. CDR3 loop: CASSQPSGGSYNEQFF. The CDR3 DNA reads as TGTGCCAGCAGCCAACCAAGCGGGGGTTCGTACAATGAGCAGTTCTTC.

V gene TRBV5-4 combines with J gene TRBJ2-3, with D maybe TRBD1 (5 bases). Germline assignment: CDR1 SGHNT and CDR2 YYREEE (reference sequence). Trimming shortened V by 0 bases and J by 1 base, and 15 bases separated the two germline ends. The CDR3 sequence is 17 residues long. The CDR3 coding sequence is TGTGCCAGCAGCTTGGTTCCAGCAGGGATGGGCACAGATACGCAGTATTTT. It encodes CASSLVPAGMGTDTQYF.

The chain uses TRBV29-1 and TRBJ2-3; 9 bases map to TRBD2. This CDR3 contains 15 residues. The germline gives CDR1 SQVTM, CDR2 ANQGSEA. The V gene end was trimmed by 5 bases and the J gene end by 2 bases; junction bases not matched to a gene: 8. The CDR3 DNA reads TGCAGCGTTCTGGGGCGGGAGGGGGACACAGATACGCAGTATTTT. This translates into CSVLGREGDTDTQYF.

The chain is built from TRBV4-2 and TRBJ1-6, with D perhaps matching TRBD1 (5 bases). V dropped 0 bases and J dropped 1 base, with 7 bases sitting between them. CDR1 and CDR2 (germline): LGHNA, YNFKEQ. The CDR3 runs to 16 residues. The CDR3 is CASSQEGGSYNSPLHF. CDR3 coding DNA: TGTGCCAGCAGCCAAGAGGGGGGTTCCTATAATTCACCCCTCCACTTT.

The chain is built from TRBV5-1 and TRBJ2-1; 8 bases line up with TRBD1. Germline V gene data show CDR1 as SGHRS and CDR2 as YFSETQ. Losses at the gene ends were 4 bases for V and 3 bases for J; bases not matched to a gene: 9. The CDR3 spans 16 residues. The CDR3 DNA reads TGCGCCAGCAGCCGCTTGGACAGGGCCAACTACAATGAGCAGTTCTTC. Translation: CASSRLDRANYNEQFF.

V usage is TRBV7-2 and J usage is TRBJ2-7, with 8 bases aligning to TRBD2. Germline V CDR1 and CDR2: SGHTA, FQGNSA. J was trimmed by 2 bases and V by 1 base; bases with no gene match: 7. The CDR3 loop spans 16 amino acids. CDR3 in amino acids: CASSLVGGGSAYEQYF. The CDR3 DNA is TGTGCCAGCAGCTTAGTTGGCGGGGGGTCTGCCTACGAGCAGTACTTC.